This is a list of T cell receptor beta chains from one sample in a study of technical replicates of blood from a few donors. Sequencing was performed with immunoSEQ multiplex PCR; in TCRdb, only in-frame clones are kept and a portion is missing. The sample consists of more than 65,000 clones, about 97% of them appearing once. The specimen sequenced was T cells isolated from PBMCs. Receptors originate from a human donor in good health. Both conserved end residues are part of each CDR3. Fields, in order: V gene, D gene, clone size, J gene, CDR3 protein, CDR3 DNA. A D gene is named only where the DNA matches it firmly. Size is omitted from some rows. Given values are once, few, many or a class for expanded clones.

>TRBV5-6|TRBD2|-|TRBJ2-4
CASSPLAGGDNIQYF
TGTGCCAGCAGCCCTCTAGCGGGGGGGGACAACATTCAGTACTTC
>TRBV2|-|-|TRBJ2-3
CASKSGPDTQYF
TGTGCCAGCAAATCCGGTCCAGATACGCAGTATTTT
>TRBV28|TRBD1|-|TRBJ2-7
CASSFPGQGLYEQYF
TGTGCCAGCAGTTTTCCGGGACAGGGGCTCTACGAGCAGTACTTC
>TRBV29-1|-|-|TRBJ1-1
CSVVSGGLTEAFF
TGCAGCGTTGTATCCGGGGGGCTCACTGAAGCTTTCTTT
>TRBV28|TRBD1|-|TRBJ1-1
CASILPGTVNTEAFF
TGTGCCAGCATTCTTCCCGGGACAGTCAACACTGAAGCTTTCTTT
>TRBV9|-|-|TRBJ2-5
CASSRIEQETQYF
TGTGCCAGCAGTCGTATCGAGCAAGAGACCCAGTACTTC
>TRBV13|-|-|TRBJ1-1
CASSLAQNTEAFF
TGTGCCAGCAGCTTAGCCCAGAACACTGAAGCTTTCTTT
>TRBV11-3|-|-|TRBJ2-1
CASSLVALRYNEQFF
TGTGCCAGCAGCTTAGTGGCGTTGAGGTACAATGAGCAGTTCTTC
>TRBV7-3|-|-|TRBJ2-2
CASRGLNTGELFF
TGTGCCAGCAGGGGACTTAACACCGGGGAGCTGTTTTTT
>TRBV5-1|TRBD2|-|TRBJ2-1
CASSLLAGGLYNEQFF
TGCGCCAGCAGCCTCCTAGCGGGAGGGCTCTACAATGAGCAGTTCTTC
>TRBV9|TRBD2|-|TRBJ2-1
CASSSRDSGSGNEQFF
TGTGCCAGCAGCTCGAGGGATAGCGGGAGTGGCAATGAGCAGTTCTTC
>TRBV5-1|-|-|TRBJ1-2
CASSGAENYGYTF
TGCGCCAGCAGCGGGGCGGAGAACTATGGCTACACCTTC
>TRBV5-8|TRBD2|-|TRBJ2-7
CASSQGLVPYEQYF
TGTGCCAGCAGCCAGGGACTAGTCCCCTACGAGCAGTACTTC
>TRBV4-3|-|-|TRBJ2-7
CASSHSWTRPVEQYF
TGCGCCAGCAGCCATTCCTGGACACGGCCGGTGGAGCAGTACTTC
>TRBV6-6|TRBD1|-|TRBJ1-2
CASSYEGVAGGHGYTF
TGTGCCAGCAGTTACGAGGGAGTAGCAGGGGGCCATGGCTACACCTTC
>TRBV7-3|TRBD2|-|TRBJ2-3
CASSLVSGSRADTQYF
TGTGCCAGCAGCTTAGTCAGCGGGAGTCGGGCAGATACGCAGTATTTT
>TRBV6-1|-|-|TRBJ1-5
CASSELAGVRNQPQHF
TGTGCCAGCAGTGAATTGGCAGGGGTACGGAATCAGCCCCAGCATTTT
>TRBV7-9|TRBD2|-|TRBJ2-1
CASSLGLAGGLSDEQFF
TGTGCCAGCAGCTTAGGACTAGCGGGAGGGCTGTCCGATGAGCAGTTCTTC
>TRBV2|-|-|TRBJ1-1
CASGFGVNTEAFF
TGTGCCAGCGGGTTCGGGGTCAACACTGAAGCTTTCTTT
>TRBV5-1|-|once|TRBJ2-1
CASSPPQGNEQFF
TGCGCCAGCAGCCCTCCCCAGGGCAATGAGCAGTTCTTC
>TRBV18|-|-|TRBJ1-2
CASSADIDYGYTF
TGTGCCAGCTCAGCGGACATCGACTATGGCTACACCTTC
>TRBV28|TRBD1|-|TRBJ1-2
CAITGTDILLPYGYTF
TGTGCCATAACCGGGACAGACATCCTTCTGCCCTATGGCTACACCTTC
>TRBV6-5|TRBD1|-|TRBJ1-1
CASSLLQGGSTEAFF
TGTGCCAGCAGCCTATTACAGGGGGGTAGCACTGAAGCTTTCTTT
>TRBV11-3|TRBD2|-|TRBJ2-7
CASSSHYGLAGGSYEQYF
TGTGCCAGCAGCTCCCACTATGGACTAGCGGGAGGTTCCTACGAGCAGTACTTC
>TRBV6-6|TRBD2|-|TRBJ2-7
CASSPSGTTYEQYF
TGTGCCAGCAGTCCTAGCGGGACCACCTACGAGCAGTACTTC
>TRBV2|-|-|TRBJ2-3
CASRETSATDTQYF
TGTGCCAGCAGGGAGACTAGTGCCACAGATACGCAGTATTTT
>TRBV11-2|-|-|TRBJ2-1
CASSLDSYSNEQFF
TGTGCCAGCAGCTTAGATTCCTACAGCAATGAGCAGTTCTTC
>TRBV4-3|-|-|TRBJ2-7
CASSQDSGLFYEQYF
TGCGCCAGCAGCCAAGATTCAGGACTATTCTACGAGCAGTACTTC
>TRBV7-2|-|-|TRBJ1-1
CASSSDWNTEAFF
TGTGCCAGCAGCTCTGACTGGAACACTGAAGCTTTCTTT
>TRBV5-1|-|-|TRBJ2-2
CASSSSATGELFF
TGCGCCAGCAGCAGTAGCGCCACCGGGGAGCTGTTTTTT
>TRBV6-1|TRBD1|-|TRBJ1-3
CASSSDRAGNTIYF
TGTGCCAGCAGCTCCGACAGGGCTGGAAACACCATATATTTT
>TRBV7-2|-|-|TRBJ1-1
CASSLVGGMNTEAFF
TGTGCCAGCAGCTTAGTAGGAGGGATGAACACTGAAGCTTTCTTT
>TRBV25-1|TRBD2|-|TRBJ2-1
CASSDWREGRGEQFF
TGTGCCAGCAGTGATTGGCGGGAGGGCCGCGGTGAGCAGTTCTTC
>TRBV29-1|TRBD1|-|TRBJ2-3
CSVVQGTDTQYF
TGCAGCGTTGTACAGGGGACAGATACGCAGTATTTT
>TRBV14|-|-|TRBJ2-7
CASSRSIGAGEQYF
TGTGCCAGCAGCCGAAGCATAGGGGCCGGGGAGCAGTACTTC
>TRBV11-2|TRBD2|-|TRBJ2-7
CASSQTSGRTYEQYF
TGTGCCAGCAGTCAGACTAGCGGGAGGACCTACGAGCAGTACTTC
>TRBV11-3|-|-|TRBJ2-5
CASSFSIGLAAGETQYF
TGTGCCAGCAGCTTTTCCATAGGGCTAGCTGCCGGAGAGACCCAGTACTTC
>TRBV7-2|TRBD1|-|TRBJ2-7
CASSFSDRGPYEQYF
TGTGCCAGCAGCTTTTCGGACAGGGGGCCCTACGAGCAGTACTTC
>TRBV7-8|-|once|TRBJ1-2
CASNQGLNYGYTF
TGTGCCAGCAACCAGGGACTTAACTATGGCTACACCTTC
>TRBV27|-|-|TRBJ1-1
CASSQEANTEAFF
TGTGCCAGCAGCCAAGAGGCGAACACTGAAGCTTTCTTT
>TRBV2|TRBD1|-|TRBJ2-7
CATILTGSSYEQYF
TGTGCCACGATTCTGACAGGGAGCTCCTACGAGCAGTACTTC
>TRBV6-5|-|-|TRBJ2-7
CASSSMDRRYEQYF
TGTGCCAGCAGTTCCATGGACAGACGCTACGAGCAGTACTTC
>TRBV10-3|TRBD1|-|TRBJ1-5
CAISMTGDQPQHF
TGTGCCATCAGTATGACAGGGGACCAGCCCCAGCATTTT